Each of the 30 T cell receptor beta chains below was sequenced from the same sample in a study of identical twins. From the 5' RACE reads, TCRdb called clonotypes with MiXCR, one entry per CDR3 protein. The table records around 340,000 distinct CDR3 sequences, around 12% of them present only once. This sample was shared with a second study, whose subject was yellow fever vaccine responses in identical twins.

Sequencing used CD8+ T cells sorted from blood. The receptors shown here come from a woman in her late teens or twenties in good health.

The sample holds a few counts of this clonotype. The chain combines TRBV11-2 with TRBJ2-3; 7 nucleotides match TRBD1. Germline-derived CDR1 and CDR2 are SGHAT and FQNNGV. The CDR3 spans 12 residues. V lost 5 bases, J lost 5 bases, and 1 base stayed unmatched. The CDR3 region is CASSGDRDTQYF. The CDR3 region has the DNA TGTGCCAGCAGCGGGGACAGAGATACGCAGTATTTT.

CDR3: CASSPSGDRSSYEQYV. CDR3 coding DNA: TGTGCCAGCAGCCCATCCGGGGACAGAAGCTCCTACGAGCAGTACGTC. V is TRBV6-2 or TRBV6-3 and J is TRBJ2-7; 7 bases align to TRBD1. Germline values: CDR1 MNHEY, CDR2 SVGEGT. The V segment lost 6 bases and the J segment 0 bases; nucleotides outside the gene matches: 11. This CDR3 is 16 amino acids long.

The rearrangement links TRBV7-9 to TRBJ2-7; tentative D call: TRBD2 (5 bases). The CDR3 covers 15 residues. V lost 5 bases, J lost 4 bases, and 18 bases lay in between. In germline, CDR1 is SEHNR, CDR2 FQNEAQ (reference sequence). The CDR3 coding sequence is TGTGCCAGCAGCGGAGGACCGCATAGTATTTACGAGCAGTACTTC. Amino acids: CASSGGPHSIYEQYF.

Many counts were recorded for this clonotype. V usage is TRBV5-1 and J usage is TRBJ1-1; TRBD1 agrees at 9 bases. Per the germline V gene, CDR1 is SGHRS and CDR2 is YFSETQ. Losses at the gene ends were 4 bases for V and 5 bases for J; bases not matched to a gene: 3. CDR3 size: 13 residues. CDR3 sequence (DNA): TGCGCCAGCAGCGTCGGGACAGGGACTGAAGCTTTCTTT. Protein: CASSVGTGTEAFF.

The chain recombines TRBV19 with TRBJ2-1; TRBD1 aligns across 10 bases. CDR3 length: 15 amino acids. CDR1 is LNHDA, CDR2 SQIVND, per germline (reference sequence). V lost 5 bases to trimming and J lost 8 bases; unmatched junction nucleotides: 9. As DNA, the CDR3 is TGTGCCAGTAGTGTCGGGACAGGGGTAGTCTATGAGCAGTTCTTC. Residues: CASSVGTGVVYEQFF.

This clonotype showed up just a few times. The chain has TRBV6-2 or TRBV6-3 and TRBJ2-7; TRBD2 agrees at 10 bases. Germline V gene sequence: CDR1 MNHEY, CDR2 SVGEGT. There are 15 residues in the CDR3. With 6 bases clipped from V and 2 bases from J, the junction kept 7 bases outside the gene matches. CDR3 DNA sequence: TGTGCCAGCAGCCGCCTAGCGGGAGAAACCTACGAGCAGTACGTC. Translated, it gives CASSRLAGETYEQYV.

This clonotype has more than one count but fewer than ten. The rearrangement uses TRBV7-2 and TRBJ1-4, with a possible D match to TRBD1 (6 bases). V lost 5 bases and J lost 7, with 17 bases in between. This CDR3 has 15 amino acids. Germline assignment: CDR1 SGHTA and CDR2 FQGNSA. CDR3 residues: CASSTVGGSGEKLFF. CDR3 nucleotide sequence: TGTGCCAGCAGCACAGTCGGGGGCTCGGGTGAAAAACTGTTTTTT.

The rearrangement joins TRBV6-2 or TRBV6-3 to TRBJ2-2; a possible D gene is TRBD2 (5 bases). CDR1 is MNHEY, CDR2 SVGEGT, per germline. V was shortened by 4 bases and J by 2 bases, with 11 bases between the two germline ends. The CDR3 is made up of 15 amino acids. CDR3 nucleotides: TGTGCCAGCAGTTGGGGTGGGAGAAACACCGGGGAGCTGTTTTTT. Its protein is CASSWGGRNTGELFF.

There are a few counts of this clonotype. The chain combines TRBV9 with TRBJ1-2; the match to TRBD1 covers 7 bases. There are 16 residues in the CDR3. Trimming removed 3 bases from V and 6 bases from J; junction bases left unmatched: 14. CDR1 and CDR2 from the germline V gene are SGDLS and YYNGEE. The CDR3 DNA is TGTGCCAGCAGCGAACCGAATCAGGGGGATCAGGATGGCTACACCTTC. It specifies CASSEPNQGDQDGYTF.

This clonotype was detected ten times or more. V gene TRBV27 combines with J gene TRBJ2-1; D might be TRBD1 (6 bases). Germline values: CDR1 MNHEY, CDR2 SMNVEV (reference sequence). Trimming removed 6 bases from V and 3 bases from J, with 12 bases in between. The CDR3 is made up of 14 amino acids. The CDR3 bases are TGTGCCAGCAGCCCCGGGACATTCTACAATGAGCAGTTCTTC. Amino acid sequence: CASSPGTFYNEQFF.

V and J are TRBV28 and TRBJ2-4; D call uncertain. The CDR3 has 12 amino acids. Trimming left V 6 bases short and J 1 base short, with 4 bases between. The germline V gene has CDR1 MDHEN and CDR2 SYDVKM. The CDR3 nucleotides read TGTGCCAGCAGCTCGGCCAAAAACATTCAGTACTTC. Translating it yields CASSSAKNIQYF.

This clonotype was counted ten times or more. This chain joins TRBV12-3 or TRBV12-4 and TRBJ1-1; D possibly corresponds to TRBD1 (6 bases). The V gene lost 5 bases and the J gene lost 4 bases, with 17 bases spanning the gap. The CDR3 sequence is 15 residues long. CDR3 bases: TGTGCCAGCAGTCCAGGGGACTCGGCCCTCACTGAAGCTTTCTTT. Translation gives CASSPGDSALTEAFF.

This clonotype was detected a few times. The chain has TRBV15 and TRBJ1-5; 7 positions match TRBD1. Germline CDR1 LNHNV, CDR2 YYDKDF (reference sequence). Trimming cost V 3 bases and J 3 bases; bases outside gene matches: 17. The CDR3 has 19 amino acids. The DNA for the CDR3 is TGTGCCACCAGCAGTCTAAATCAGGCGGGACAGACTAACAATCAGCCCCAGCATTTT. This encodes CATSSLNQAGQTNNQPQHF.

This clonotype was recorded many times. The genes are TRBV29-1 and TRBJ2-7; 7 bases are a match to TRBD2. Trimming cost V 4 bases and J 7 bases; bases outside gene matches: 10. The germline V gene has CDR1 SQVTM and CDR2 ANQGSEA. The CDR3 totals 13 residues. CDR3 sequence: CSVVAGNLLEQYF. The CDR3 bases are TGCAGCGTTGTAGCGGGCAACCTTTTAGAGCAGTACTTC.

This clonotype was detected a few times. J is TRBJ2-7 and V is TRBV6-5, with D uncertain. Deletions cut 0 bases from V and 3 bases from J, with 9 bases between. The CDR3 covers 14 residues. The V gene's germline CDR1 is MNHEY and CDR2 SVGAGI. The CDR3 here is CASSYSEGYYEQYF. CDR3 bases: TGTGCCAGCAGTTACTCGGAAGGGTACTACGAGCAGTACTTC.

This rearrangement joins TRBV7-8 to TRBJ2-1, with D perhaps matching TRBD1 or TRBD2 (6 bases each). This CDR3 region has 12 residues. V gave up 11 bases and J gave up 9 bases, with 17 bases separating them. Germline V gene data show CDR1 as SGHVS and CDR2 as FQNEAQ. Written as DNA, the CDR3 is TGTGCCTGGGGGGCAGGGGCTGGTGAGCAGTTCTTC. Amino acids: CAWGAGAGEQFF.

This clonotype was detected only a few times. This sequence joins TRBV11-2 and TRBJ2-3; D possibly corresponds to TRBD2 (6 bases). CDR1 and CDR2 from the germline V gene are SGHAT and FQNNGV. The V gene lost 0 bases and the J gene lost 4 bases, with 8 bases spanning the gap. The CDR3 spans 14 residues. The CDR3 DNA sequence: TGTGCCAGCAGCTTAGAAAGGGAGGCAGATACGCAGTATTTT. Protein product: CASSLEREADTQYF.

This clonotype came up a few times. The rearrangement links TRBV7-9 to TRBJ2-5; D perhaps matches TRBD1 (6 bases). This CDR3 region has 13 residues. The ends were cut back, 5 bases at V and 4 bases at J, with 11 bases in the middle. Germline CDR1 SEHNR, CDR2 FQNEAQ (reference sequence). The chain's CDR3 is CASSHRQAETQYF. The CDR3 DNA is TGTGCCAGCAGCCATCGACAGGCAGAGACCCAGTACTTC.

This clonotype appeared many times. This chain connects TRBV5-1 to TRBJ2-7, with TRBD1 as a possible D gene (6 bases). This CDR3 is 14 amino acids long. Germline loops: CDR1 SGHRS, CDR2 YFSETQ. The V end was cut by 4 bases, the J end by 3 bases, with 14 bases between. CDR3 sequence reads: CASSLLGASYEQYV. CDR3 DNA sequence: TGCGCCAGCAGCCTCCTGGGGGCGAGCTACGAGCAGTACGTC.

This clonotype was detected a few times. The chain uses TRBV18 and TRBJ2-7; 10 bases agree with TRBD1. Germline trimming cut 3 bases from V and 4 bases from J; bases unmatched to any gene: 15. There are 18 residues in the CDR3. The germline gives CDR1 KGHSH, CDR2 LQKENI. The CDR3 here is CASSPGTGDSQKPYEQYF. DNA for the CDR3: TGTGCCAGCTCACCTGGGACAGGGGACTCACAAAAACCATACGAGCAGTACTTC.

The rearrangement uses TRBV5-6 and TRBJ2-7; 7 bases agree with TRBD1. After removal of 5 bases from V and 1 base from J, the junction contained 3 bases not matched to a gene. The CDR3 sequence is 13 residues long. Looked up from germline, CDR1 is SGHDT and CDR2 is YYEEEE. CDR3 in DNA: TGTGCCAGCAGGCTGACAGGGTCCTACGAGCAGTACGTC. Translating it yields CASRLTGSYEQYV.

About this clonotype itself: The CDR3 end shows no conserved phenylalanine or tryptophan, and so a read error is likely. CDR3 sequence: CASSLGLAGDSEQFL. The CDR3 DNA is TGCGCCAGCAGCCTCGGACTAGCGGGAGACTCTGAGCAGTTCCTC. The V call is TRBV4-1, the J call TRBJ2-1, with 13 nucleotides matching TRBD2. The CDR3 runs 15 residues. Trimming at V came to 4 bases and at J to 9 bases, leaving 6 bases not matched to a gene. CDR1 MGHRA and CDR2 YSYEKL come from the germline V gene.

The rearrangement joins TRBV9 to TRBJ2-2; 7 bases align to TRBD2. CDR3 size: 15 residues. Germline V gives CDR1 SGDLS, CDR2 YYNGEE. V shed 0 bases, J shed 5 bases, and the junction held 4 bases outside the gene matches. The CDR3 region has the DNA TGTGCCAGCAGCGTAGGGGGCGGGAGTACCGGGGAGCTGTTTTTT. Residues: CASSVGGGSTGELFF.

In this sample, this clonotype turned up a few times. The genes are TRBV10-3 and TRBJ2-3, with D perhaps matching TRBD2 (5 bases). V lost 6 bases, J lost 4 bases, and 14 bases lay in between. This CDR3 is 14 amino acids long. Germline-derived CDR1 and CDR2 are ENHRY and SYGVKD. CDR3 coding DNA: TGTGCCATCAGCCCCTCCGGGGTCGCAGATACGCAGTATTTT. Translation gives CAISPSGVADTQYF.

This clonotype was observed a few times. This chain uses TRBV6-1 with TRBJ2-3, with 9 bases lining up with TRBD2. The CDR3 covers 14 residues. CDR1 and CDR2 from the germline V gene are MNHNS and SASEGT. V lost 8 bases, J lost 6 bases, and 9 bases stayed unmatched. In nucleotides, the CDR3 is TGTGCCAGCCAGTGGCGGGAGGGCGGGGATACGCAGTATTTT. Translating gives CASQWREGGDTQYF.

This clonotype was observed a few times. The genes are TRBV27 and TRBJ1-4; unclear D gene. Germline CDR1 is MNHEY and CDR2 is SMNVEV (reference sequence). This CDR3 is built from 15 residues. V was cut by 6 bases and J by 0 bases, with 11 bases left in between. CDR3: CASSQDGATNEKLFF. CDR3 bases: TGTGCCAGCAGCCAAGACGGTGCAACTAATGAAAAACTGTTTTTT.

This sequence joins TRBV29-1 and TRBJ2-5, with 11 bases fitting TRBD2. The length of the CDR3 is 16 residues. The J segment lost 1 base and the V segment lost 6 bases, leaving 10 bases of the junction unmatched. Germline CDR1 is SQVTM and CDR2 is ANQGSEA. The CDR3 nucleotides read TGCAGCGTCGTCTTTAAGGGGACTAGCGGCCAAGAGACCCAGTACTTC. Its protein is CSVVFKGTSGQETQYF.

This clonotype was counted between two and nine times. The rearrangement joins TRBV24-1 to TRBJ1-5; D gene ambiguous. This CDR3 region has 13 residues. Germline-derived CDR1 and CDR2 are KGHDR and SFDVKD. Trimming took 1 base from V and 6 from J, leaving 6 bases between them. CDR3 nucleotide sequence: TGTGCCACCAGTGATTTCGGAAGTCAGCCCCAGCATTTT. It is translated as CATSDFGSQPQHF.

Only a few counts were recorded for this clonotype. The rearrangement uses TRBV3-1 and TRBJ2-1; maybe TRBD1 (5 bases). Trimming took 0 bases from V and 4 from J, leaving 7 bases between them. CDR3 length: 14 residues. The germline V gene has CDR1 LGHDT and CDR2 YNNKEL (reference sequence). The CDR3 DNA is TGTGCCAGCAGCCAAGAGGACATTTACAATGAGCAGTTCTTC. It translates to CASSQEDIYNEQFF.

V gene TRBV7-9 combines with J gene TRBJ2-7; D tentatively reads TRBD1 or TRBD2 (5 bases each). This CDR3 has 14 residues. CDR1 is SEHNR and CDR2 is FQNEAQ in the germline V gene (reference sequence). Trimming took off 2 bases at V and 2 bases at J, with 10 bases between the two ends. The CDR3 DNA reads as TGTGCCAGCAGCTTACAGGGAGCCACCTACGAGCAGTACTTC. Amino acid sequence: CASSLQGATYEQYF.